This passage covers 22 T cell receptor beta chains from one sample sequenced in a study of blood T cell repertoires in COVID-19. TCRdb's copy holds only in-frame clones and misses some; the assay was immunoSEQ multiplex PCR. The sample consists of about 210,000 clones, 83% of them appearing once. The specimen sequenced was peripheral blood. The source is a woman in her thirties or forties with active or convalescent COVID-19.

The rearrangement joins TRBV7-3 to TRBJ2-1; 7 bases line up with TRBD1. J lost 6 bases, V lost 2 bases, and 13 bases had no gene match. Germline V lookup: CDR1 SGHTA, CDR2 FQGTGA. This CDR3 contains 17 residues. This chain's CDR3 is CASSLQGGAFLPNEQFF. In DNA, the CDR3 is TGTGCCAGCAGCTTACAAGGGGGCGCGTTCCTTCCCAATGAGCAGTTCTTC.

The chain couples TRBV18 to TRBJ2-7; a possible D gene is TRBD1 (6 bases). CDR1 and CDR2 (germline): KGHSH, LQKENI. The CDR3 is made up of 13 amino acids. Trimming pared 3 bases from V and 7 bases from J, leaving 13 bases between. The CDR3 DNA reads TGTGCCAGCTCACCCGACAGGACGAGAGAGCAGTACTTC. Amino acid sequence: CASSPDRTREQYF.

This clone was detected a few times. Germline and junction disagree at one end, which may indicate a read error. This rearrangement joins TRBV7-9 to TRBJ1-1, with D possibly being TRBD1 (5 bases). The CDR3 runs 13 residues. The V gene's germline CDR1 is SEHNR and CDR2 FQNEAQ (reference sequence). The CDR3 is CASIRPRGDGGIF. Written as DNA, the CDR3 is TGTGCCAGCATCAGACCCCGAGGGGACGGGGGTATCTTT.

The chain couples TRBV19 to TRBJ1-6, with 7 bases aligning to TRBD1. V was pared by 11 bases and J by 7 bases, with 11 bases of the junction left unmatched. CDR3 length: 14 residues. CDR1 and CDR2 from the germline V gene are LNHDA and SQIVND (reference sequence). The CDR3 region is CASVNQGENSPLHF. The CDR3 nucleotides are TGTGCCTCTGTAAACCAGGGGGAAAATTCACCCCTCCACTTT.

V is TRBV19 and J is TRBJ2-2, with D possibly being TRBD2 (5 bases). The CDR3 has 16 amino acids. V was shortened by 7 bases and J by 8 bases, with 23 bases between the two germline ends. The germline V gene encodes CDR1 LNHDA and CDR2 SQIVND (reference sequence). The CDR3 is CASTVKPETTQGELFF. For the CDR3, the DNA is TGTGCCAGTACCGTGAAACCCGAGACTACCCAGGGGGAGCTGTTTTTT.

This chain's CDR3 is CASSQAWGDNQPQHF. CDR3 DNA: TGTGCCAGCAGCCAAGCATGGGGGGACAATCAGCCCCAGCATTTT. The chain joins TRBV3-1 (or the pseudogene TRBV3-2) to TRBJ1-5; possible D gene TRBD1, 5 bases. This CDR3 is built from 15 residues. Germline loops: CDR1 LGHDT, CDR2 YNNKEL (reference sequence). Trimming shortened V by 1 base and J by 3 bases, and 10 bases separated the two germline ends.

The V and J genes are TRBV7-8 and TRBJ1-5; a weak D match, TRBD1 (6 bases). Looked up from germline, CDR1 is SGHVS and CDR2 is FQNEAQ. V was pared by 4 bases and J by 7 bases, with 20 bases between. The CDR3 has 16 amino acids. CDR3 sequence reads: CASSSTGLVGQQPQHF. The DNA for the CDR3 is TGTGCCAGCAGCTCAACAGGGTTGGTGGGACAACAGCCCCAGCATTTT.

The genes are TRBV15 and TRBJ2-5; 8 positions match TRBD1. Trimming removed 0 bases from V and 9 bases from J; junction bases left unmatched: 6. CDR3 length: 14 amino acids. Germline CDR1 and CDR2: LNHNV and YYDKDF (reference sequence). The CDR3 nucleotides are TGTGCCACCAGCAGAGAAGGACAGGGTATAGCCCAGTACTTC. This encodes CATSREGQGIAQYF.

The chain combines TRBV6-6 with TRBJ2-7, with 12 bases fitting TRBD1. The trim removed 7 bases at V and 4 bases at J, leaving 5 bases unmatched. In germline, CDR1 is MNHNY, CDR2 SVGAGI (reference sequence). The CDR3 has 14 residues. The CDR3 region is CASTGTGGEYEQYF. The CDR3 DNA sequence: TGTGCCAGCACAGGGACAGGGGGCGAGTACGAGCAGTACTTC.

The gene calls are TRBV5-6 and TRBJ1-1, with D possibly TRBD1 on 6 matching bases. CDR1 is SGHDT, CDR2 YYEEEE, per germline. Trimming cost V 6 bases and J 0 bases, with 21 bases left between them. The CDR3 is made up of 17 amino acids. The CDR3 spells CASTRLGAHIMNTEAFF. In nucleotides, the CDR3 is TGTGCCAGCACACGGTTGGGGGCCCATATCATGAACACTGAAGCTTTCTTT. Complete variable domain (other parts from reference TRBV5-6 and TRBJ1-1): DAGVTQSPTHLIKTRGQQVTLRCSPKSGHDTVSWYQQALGQGPQFIFQYYEEEERQRGNFPDRFSGHQFPNYSSELNVNALLLGDSALYLCASTRLGAHIMNTEAFFGQGTRLTVV.

This clone was detected only once. This sequence joins TRBV29-1 and TRBJ2-1; 11 nucleotides agree with TRBD2. The junction had 7 bases not matched to a gene; V was cut back by 5 bases and J by 4 bases. Germline CDR1 SQVTM, CDR2 ANQGSEA. This CDR3 has 15 residues. CDR3 DNA sequence: TGCAGCGTTCCTGGGGGGACTAGCGGATACAATGAGCAGTTCTTC. Protein: CSVPGGTSGYNEQFF.

The chain uses TRBV9 and TRBJ2-7; weak D call: TRBD1 (5 bases). Germline-derived CDR1 and CDR2 are SGDLS and YYNGEE. The V end lost 4 bases, the J end lost 4 bases, and 15 bases lay between the germline ends. This CDR3 contains 14 residues. The CDR3 DNA reads as TGTGCCAGCAGCTTTCACCCGCAGGGTTACGAGCAGTACTTC. Amino acids: CASSFHPQGYEQYF.

V usage is TRBV3-1 (or the pseudogene TRBV3-2) and J usage is TRBJ2-6; TRBD2 might be the D (7 bases). Trimming pared 2 bases from V and 4 bases from J, leaving 18 bases between. This CDR3 has 18 residues. Per the germline V gene, CDR1 is LGHDT and CDR2 is YNNKEL (reference sequence). The CDR3 reads CASSQRRGGSSGANVLTF. Written as DNA, the CDR3 is TGTGCCAGCAGCCAACGGCGCGGGGGCTCCTCCGGGGCCAACGTCCTGACTTTC.

The rearrangement uses TRBV28 and TRBJ2-7; 9 bases are shared with TRBD1. Germline CDR1 is MDHEN and CDR2 is SYDVKM. The CDR3 has 16 residues. V trimming: 5 bases; J trimming: 7 bases; junction bases outside the gene matches: 15. CDR3 amino acids: CASSRRVTGTGLEQYF. CDR3 coding DNA: TGTGCCAGCAGTCGGCGGGTCACCGGGACAGGGCTAGAGCAGTACTTC.

The chain couples TRBV27 to TRBJ2-2; tentative D call: TRBD1 (5 bases). V lost 5 bases and J lost 4, with 8 bases in between. Germline loops: CDR1 MNHEY, CDR2 SMNVEV (reference sequence). The CDR3 has 13 amino acids. The CDR3 region has the DNA TGTGCCAGCAGTCCCGACAGCACCGGGGAGCTGTTTTTT. It is translated as CASSPDSTGELFF.

Of note for this clone: At one boundary the junction diverges from the germline segment, which might be a read error. The chain is built from TRBV7-7 and TRBJ2-1; 9 nucleotides agree with TRBD2. The CDR3 loop spans 15 amino acids. CDR1 SSHAT and CDR2 FNYEAQ come from the germline V gene (reference sequence). CDR3: CASSLTSGRIHEQFF. As DNA, the CDR3 is TGTGCTAGCAGCTTGACCAGCGGGAGGATCCATGAGCAGTTCTTC.

This sequence joins TRBV7-2 and TRBJ1-1, with D perhaps TRBD1 (6 bases). The germline gives CDR1 SGHTA, CDR2 FQGNSA. The CDR3 consists of 16 residues. Trimming stripped 6 bases from V and 3 bases from J, with 20 bases between. The CDR3 sequence: CASSPLAVGADTEAFF. The CDR3 bases are TGTGCCAGCAGTCCCCTGGCGGTGGGGGCAGACACTGAAGCTTTCTTT.

J is TRBJ2-1 and V is TRBV7-7; the D gene is possibly TRBD2 (6 bases). CDR1 SSHAT and CDR2 FNYEAQ come from the germline V gene (reference sequence). CDR3 size: 15 residues. The CDR3 nucleotides read TGTGCTAGCGCGCACGGGGGTGCGGGCTACAATGAGCAGTTCTTC. This codes for CASAHGGAGYNEQFF. Together with reference TRBV7-7 and TRBJ2-1, the CDR3 gives the full variable domain: GAGVSQSPRYKVTKRGQDVTLRCDPISSHATLYWYQQALGQGPEFLTYFNYEAQPDKSGLPSDRFSAERPEGSISTLTIQRTEQRDSAMYRCASAHGGAGYNEQFFGPGTRLTVL.

J is TRBJ2-5 and V is TRBV28; 7 nucleotides agree with TRBD1. The CDR3 covers 14 residues. The trim removed 5 bases at V and 9 bases at J, leaving 12 bases unmatched. In germline, CDR1 is MDHEN, CDR2 SYDVKM. DNA for the CDR3: TGTGCCAGCAGTGTAGGGGGCGCCGAGAGACCCCAGTACTTC. Protein product: CASSVGGAERPQYF.

The chain uses TRBV30 and TRBJ1-5, with TRBD1 identical over 9 bases. With V trimmed by 5 bases and J by 4 bases, 0 bases remained unmatched. The CDR3 extends over 12 amino acids. Germline values: CDR1 GTSNPN, CDR2 SVGIG (reference sequence). The CDR3: CAWDRGNQPQHF. The DNA of the CDR3 is TGTGCCTGGGACAGGGGGAATCAGCCCCAGCATTTT.

The chain joins TRBV6-2 or TRBV6-3 to TRBJ1-5; D uncertain. Germline loops: CDR1 MNHEY, CDR2 SVGEGT. V lost 5 bases and J 0 bases, leaving 14 bases between the germline ends. This CDR3 contains 16 residues. The CDR3 coding sequence is TGTGCCAGCAGTGCCCTGGAGGGCCATAGCAATCAGCCCCAGCATTTT. As protein: CASSALEGHSNQPQHF.

The genes are TRBV11-1 and TRBJ2-3; tentatively, D is TRBD2 (5 bases). V was pared by 8 bases and J by 2 bases, with 17 bases between. This CDR3 contains 15 residues. Germline assignment: CDR1 SGHAT and CDR2 FQDESV (reference sequence). In DNA form, the CDR3 reads TGTGCCAGCGGGCCCAGGACGGGATTCACAGATACGCAGTATTTT. Translated, it gives CASGPRTGFTDTQYF.